A single sample is the source of the 17 T cell receptor beta chains below, sequenced in a study of human T cells and chemical hapten exposure. As to time point: patch test 1, 2 weeks after DPC sensitization. Treatment of the sample: therapeutic diphenylcyclopropenone sensitization with weekly scalp DPC. MiXCR, run by TCRdb on the RACE reads, gives a single entry per CDR3 protein. The sample carries approximately 80,000 distinct CDR3 sequences, 7.5% to 9% recorded once. The starting material was whole blood, obtained in connection with sensitization to the hapten diphenylcyclopropenone (DPC). The source is a young woman with alopecia areata. Some clones in this sample may be carry-over from other donors' samples.

The chain carries TRBV19 and TRBJ2-2; 7 bases map to TRBD2. Germline trimming cut 9 bases from V and 8 bases from J; bases unmatched to any gene: 15. The CDR3 sequence is 15 residues long. CDR1 and CDR2 from the germline V gene are LNHDA and SQIVND (reference sequence). The chain's CDR3 is CASARGEGAPGELFF. The CDR3 DNA reads as TGTGCCAGCGCCCGGGGGGAGGGCGCTCCGGGGGAGCTGTTTTTT.

Ten or more counts support this clonotype. The chain uses TRBV10-3 and TRBJ1-5; D call uncertain. V lost 3 bases and J 5 bases, leaving 11 bases between the germline ends. CDR3 length: 14 amino acids. From germline, CDR1 is ENHRY and CDR2 SYGVKD. The CDR3 loop reads CAISDSDGDQPQHF. The CDR3, as DNA: TGTGCCATCAGTGATTCTGACGGAGATCAGCCCCAGCATTTT.

This sequence joins TRBV14 and TRBJ2-1; TRBD2 aligns across 10 bases. This CDR3 comprises 23 residues. V trimming: 2 bases; J trimming: 2 bases; junction bases outside the gene matches: 24. The germline V gene encodes CDR1 SGHDN and CDR2 FVKESK. The CDR3 nucleotides are TGTGCCAGCAGCCAACTAAGGGTCCCGACAGGGGTCACAACTAGCGGGGCCTACAATGAGCAGTTCTTC. This codes for CASSQLRVPTGVTTSGAYNEQFF. The full variable domain, completed using reference TRBV14 and TRBJ2-1, is EAGVTQFPSHSVIEKGQTVTLRCDPISGHDNLYWYRRVMGKEIKFLLHFVKESKQDESGMPNNRFLAERTGGTYSTLKVQPAELEDSGVYFCASSQLRVPTGVTTSGAYNEQFFGPGTRLTVL.

The gene calls are TRBV5-1 and TRBJ1-5, with D perhaps matching TRBD1 (6 bases). V lost 0 bases to trimming and J lost 3 bases, with 13 bases between them. CDR3 length equals 16 residues. CDR1 and CDR2 (germline): SGHRS, YFSETQ. CDR3 bases: TGCGCCAGCAGCTTGGATGGGGGGCCGACCAATCAGCCCCAGCATTTT. Residues: CASSLDGGPTNQPQHF. Filled out from reference TRBV5-1 and TRBJ1-5, the complete variable domain reads KAGVTQTPRYLIKTRGQQVTLSCSPISGHRSVSWYQQTPGQGLQFLFEYFSETQRNKGNFPGRFSGRQFSNSRSEMNVSTLELGDSALYLCASSLDGGPTNQPQHFGDGTRLSIL.

At least ten counts were recorded for this clonotype. The chain uses TRBV29-1 and TRBJ1-1; the D is unclear. The V gene's germline CDR1 is SQVTM and CDR2 ANQGSEA. Trimming shortened V by 4 bases and J by 3 bases, and 9 bases separated the two germline ends. The CDR3 is made up of 12 amino acids. This CDR3 reads CSVALEYTEAFF. CDR3 in DNA: TGCAGCGTTGCGCTGGAGTACACTGAAGCTTTCTTT.

The sample holds a few counts of this clonotype. The chain combines TRBV20-1 with TRBJ1-6, with D hard to call. V gave up 3 bases and J gave up 7 bases, with 19 bases separating them. This CDR3 spans 16 amino acids. Germline CDR1 is DFQATT and CDR2 is SNEGSKA (reference sequence). Written as DNA, the CDR3 is TGCAGTGCTAGGGAGAATCGGGCCGGCGGGAATTCACCCCTCCACTTT. Its protein product is CSARENRAGGNSPLHF.

This clonotype was seen repeatedly, ten times or more. The chain is built from TRBV5-6 and TRBJ1-6; D is unclear. Looked up from germline, CDR1 is SGHDT and CDR2 is YYEEEE. V was trimmed by 4 bases and J by 3 bases, leaving 17 bases between them. This CDR3 has 17 residues. The CDR3 region has the DNA TGTGCCAGCAGCGCGGCCCTGTCCGGGGACTATAATTCACCCCTCCACTTT. This gives the protein CASSAALSGDYNSPLHF.

This clonotype was found many times. V and J are TRBV5-1 and TRBJ2-3; the match to TRBD1 covers 7 bases. V was pared by 2 bases and J by 0 bases, with 3 bases of the junction left unmatched. There are 15 residues in the CDR3. The germline V gene encodes CDR1 SGHRS and CDR2 YFSETQ. The CDR3 reads CASSLQGLSTDTQYF. The CDR3 nucleotides are TGCGCCAGCAGCTTACAGGGGCTTAGCACAGATACGCAGTATTTT. Full variable domain (missing parts from reference TRBV5-1 and TRBJ2-3): KAGVTQTPRYLIKTRGQQVTLSCSPISGHRSVSWYQQTPGQGLQFLFEYFSETQRNKGNFPGRFSGRQFSNSRSEMNVSTLELGDSALYLCASSLQGLSTDTQYFGPGTRLTVL.

This clonotype was counted ten times or more. This chain links TRBV7-3 with TRBJ2-1; D is unclear. Germline V CDR1 and CDR2: SGHTA, FQGTGA. CDR3 size: 15 residues. V lost 4 bases and J lost 6, with 16 bases in between. This chain's CDR3 is CASSSGPNGRNEQFF. The DNA of the CDR3 is TGTGCCAGCAGCTCGGGTCCCAACGGTCGCAATGAGCAGTTCTTC.

In this sample, this clonotype turned up many times. This chain links TRBV11-1 with TRBJ2-5; D may match TRBD1 or TRBD2 (5 bases each). Per the germline V gene, CDR1 is SGHAT and CDR2 is FQDESV (reference sequence). The CDR3 has 16 amino acids. V was clipped by 4 bases and J by 5 bases, with 20 bases between them. CDR3 nucleotide sequence: TGTGCCAGCAGCTCATACCAGGGCACGGGATCGGAGACCCAGTACTTC. Translated, it gives CASSSYQGTGSETQYF.

This clonotype has a count of ten or more. The V gene is TRBV9, the J gene TRBJ2-5, with D perhaps TRBD2 (5 bases). V was cut by 0 bases and J by 2 bases, with 5 bases left in between. The V gene's germline CDR1 is SGDLS and CDR2 YYNGEE. The CDR3 has 13 residues. Here the CDR3 reads CASSVGGQETQYF. In nucleotides, the CDR3 is TGTGCCAGCAGCGTAGGCGGGCAAGAGACCCAGTACTTC. Based on the CDR3 plus reference TRBV9 and TRBJ2-5, the full variable domain is DSGVTQTPKHLITATGQRVTLRCSPRSGDLSVYWYQQSLDQGLQFLIQYYNGEERAKGNILERFSAQQFPDLHSELNLSSLELGDSALYFCASSVGGQETQYFGPGTRLLVL.

V gene TRBV6-7 combines with J gene TRBJ1-5, with D possibly being TRBD1 (6 bases). TRBV6-7 is noted as an ORF with a role that remains uncertain. Trimming left V 3 bases short and J 0 bases short, with 15 bases between. The CDR3 runs to 17 residues. The CDR3 protein is CASSYVCRGHSNQPQHF. The CDR3 nucleotides read TGTGCCAGCAGTTATGTTTGCAGGGGACATAGCAATCAGCCCCAGCATTTT.

This clonotype occurred many times. J is TRBJ2-4 and V is TRBV20-1; D possibly corresponds to TRBD2 (5 bases). Germline V CDR1 and CDR2: DFQATT, SNEGSKA (reference sequence). This CDR3 is 13 amino acids long. Trimming pared 1 base from V and 6 bases from J, leaving 10 bases between. DNA for the CDR3: TGCAGTGCTAGAGGGACTCTTATAAACATTCAGTACTTC. Its translation: CSARGTLINIQYF.

This clonotype was counted many times. The chain couples TRBV7-9 to TRBJ2-3; D is ambiguous. The CDR3 covers 17 residues. Between the trimmed V and J ends, which lost 3 bases and 0 bases, there was a span of 16 bases. Germline-derived CDR1 and CDR2 are SEHNR and FQNEAQ (reference sequence). CDR3: CASSFVPLGLSTDTQYF. CDR3 DNA: TGTGCCAGCAGCTTCGTCCCTTTGGGGTTGAGCACAGATACGCAGTATTTT.

A few counts support this clonotype. The chain couples TRBV19 to TRBJ1-5; 10 positions agree with TRBD1. Germline V gives CDR1 LNHDA, CDR2 SQIVND (reference sequence). This CDR3 is built from 14 residues. Losses at the gene ends were 3 bases for V and 7 bases for J; bases not matched to a gene: 3. The CDR3 sequence: CASSMTGGYQPQHF. The CDR3 nucleotides read TGTGCCAGTAGTATGACAGGGGGCTACCAGCCCCAGCATTTT.

This clonotype was seen ten or more times. The gene calls are TRBV28 and TRBJ1-2, with D uncertain. There are 14 residues in the CDR3. Germline CDR1 MDHEN, CDR2 SYDVKM. The V gene lost 6 bases and the J gene lost 6 bases, with 17 bases spanning the gap. As DNA, the CDR3 is TGTGCCAGCAGAAACGAGGGAGCGGGTGATGGCTACACCTTC. Its translation: CASRNEGAGDGYTF.

This clonotype was counted many times. The V gene is TRBV10-1, the J gene TRBJ2-7; D is undetermined. This CDR3 is built from 11 residues. Germline V gene lookup returns CDR1 WNHNN and CDR2 SYGVQD (reference sequence). V gave up 4 bases and J gave up 5 bases, with 6 bases separating them. The CDR3 protein is CASSVEDEQYF. CDR3 sequence (DNA): TGCGCCAGCAGTGTAGAGGACGAGCAGTACTTC.